This T cell receptor (beta chain) was recovered during a study of identifying expanded T cells in peripheral blood. Overall study findings and caveats: Roughly 1.2 clones differed between technical replicates, versus approximately 16 and 20 over time. Clone count variance between approximately 2-week samples rose with total template count.

Trimming left V 4 bases short and J 5 bases short, with 11 bases between. The germline CDR1 and CDR2 sequences are SGHAT and FQDESV (reference sequence). The CDR3 runs to 13 residues. During the collection period, no donor immune events like infections were recorded. The data were produced by immunoSEQ multiplex PCR, yet TCRdb's version contains in-frame clones alone and is incomplete. The table shows tens of thousands of clones, with around 83% occurring only once. In the case of this clone: What it binds is unknown.

The V and J genes are TRBV11-1 and TRBJ2-5, with D unclear. The TCR was taken from a person aged 18-70 years in good health. Sequencing was performed on blood. The CDR3 protein is CASSSPSGETQYF. The CDR3 nucleotides are TGTGCCAGCAGCTCCCCTTCTGGGGAGACCCAGTACTTC.